Listed here is a single TCR beta chain. This clone was seen only a few times. Which antigen it targets is not known. Base qualities are missing; no much larger clone stands one base away. This record comes from a study of blood T cell repertoires in COVID-19 (dated by TCRdb to 2019 to 2021). Study-level background: Samples from collaborators originated in the United States, Italy and Spain and spanned both the acute and convalescent phases of COVID-19. Where available, HLA class I and class II types were taken from metadata supplied by the sample provider and were not determined by assay-based typing. Sample metadata almost always included a de-identified subject ID, COVID-19 status, age in years and sex. Samples came from the ongoing ImmuneRACE study (first 160 participants) plus 1,254 subjects from 6 global collaborators. The repertoires were released in a freely available public database intended as a resource for research on the immune response to SARS-CoV-2. The material from the prospective study consisted of cDNA or gDNA derived from T cells, B-cell-depleted T cells, or PBMCs. The dataset comprised deeply sampled blood TCRbeta repertoires from subjects exposed to, actively infected with, or recovered from COVID-19. On the study overall, not on this receptor specifically: The amount of clinical and demographic metadata varied by source and participant and was provided uncurated.

V is shortened by 6 bases, J by 13 bases, and the region joining them spans 28 bases. Taken from cysteine to phenylalanine, the CDR3 has 17 residues. The only DNA kept is the CDR3, 51 bases in frame from the first base. For CDR1 and CDR2, the germline V gene lists MDHEN and SYDVKM. The immunoSEQ Assay, a bias-controlled multiplex PCR, was used to amplify TCRbeta CDR3 regions from genomic DNA. In the authors' own workflow: The number of nucleated cells in each sample was estimated by amplification of reference gene primers within the assay. To quantify the absolute abundance of each unique TCRbeta CDR3 rearrangement, sequence reads were collapsed and filtered. For each sample, productive Simpson clonality was calculated by taking the square root of Simpson's diversity index across productive rearrangements. This is the immuneACCESS table as TCRdb keeps it, with only in-frame sequences that have V and J called. A part of the clones is gone; compared with another copy, unresolved V genes explain less than half, and the rest is unexplained. That table supplies the V and J calls and clone size; D and trimming were determined from the DNA. Across this sample there are 180,000 or so clones, with 80% to 90% seen only once. Jointly, the top ten make up around 8.3% of the sample.

Each collaborating institution followed its own protocols to collect whole blood in K2EDTA tubes. For TCRbeta analysis, collaborators shipped samples in one of three forms: frozen whole blood, isolated PBMCs, or DNA extracted from either of those sample types. This receptor was obtained from a man in his 60s with acute or convalescent COVID-19. The chain was built from TRBV28 and TRBJ1-6, with the D gene uncertain. Input material: peripheral blood. The CDR3 corresponds to CASSEPSRVRSLRPLHF. In nucleotides, the sequence is TGTGCCAGCAGCGAACCCTCTCGGGTACGGTCCTTAAGGCCCCTCCACTTT.